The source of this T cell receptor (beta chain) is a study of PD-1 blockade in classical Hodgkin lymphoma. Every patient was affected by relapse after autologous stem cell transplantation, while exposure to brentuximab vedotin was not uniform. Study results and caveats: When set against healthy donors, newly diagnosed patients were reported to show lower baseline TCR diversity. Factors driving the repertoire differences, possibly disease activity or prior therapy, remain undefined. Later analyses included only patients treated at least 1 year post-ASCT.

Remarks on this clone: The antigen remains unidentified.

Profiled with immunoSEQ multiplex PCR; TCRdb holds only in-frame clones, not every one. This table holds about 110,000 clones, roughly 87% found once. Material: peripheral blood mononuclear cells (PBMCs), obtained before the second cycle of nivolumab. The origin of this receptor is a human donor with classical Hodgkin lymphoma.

The CDR3 protein is CASRGQGSSSFYEQYF. DNA for the CDR3: TGTGCCAGCAGGGGACAGGGGTCTAGCTCCTTTTACGAGCAGTACTTC. The rearrangement uses TRBV2 and TRBJ2-7; 10 bases fit TRBD1. CDR3 length: 16 amino acids. CDR1 SNHLY and CDR2 FYNNEI come from the germline V gene. The V and J ends lost 6 bases and 4 bases, in that order; junction bases with no gene match: 12.